This TCR beta chain was observed in a study of T cell responses to AZD1222 COVID-19 vaccine. General study findings and limits: Spike-specific TCR breadth and depth grew following two AZD1222 doses.

CDR3 length: 14 amino acids. V was clipped by 2 bases and J by 4 bases, with 11 bases between them. The germline CDR1 and CDR2 sequences are SGHRS and YFSETQ. On this clone itself: The antigen is undetermined.

Clones were sequenced by immunoSEQ multiplex PCR, and TCRdb holds only the in-frame ones, with some missing. The table lists under 200,000 clones, roughly 94% of them singletons, with 1% to 1.5% in the top ten. The clonotype originates from an adult who received the AZD1222 COVID-19 vaccine. The chain uses TRBV5-1 and TRBJ2-3, with D unresolved. This sample comprised peripheral blood, obtained 28 days after the second AZD1222 dose. The CDR3 sequence: CASSLNPLPDTQYF. Written as DNA, the CDR3 is TGCGCCAGCAGCTTAAACCCCTTGCCAGATACGCAGTATTTT.